The 19 T cell receptor beta chains presented below share a single source sample, sequenced in a study of control samples from healthy donors and cancer patients. Sequencing used immunoSEQ multiplex PCR; TCRdb keeps in-frame clones, though not all of them. Of approximately 100,000 clones in the sample, around 88% were seen once. The sample consisted of blood. The receptors were gathered from a young man in good health.

The V and J genes are TRBV28 and TRBJ1-5; D not resolved. V lost 4 bases and J lost 9, with 7 bases in between. The CDR3 sequence is 11 residues long. CDR1 MDHEN and CDR2 SYDVKM come from the germline V gene. The CDR3 protein is CASSSIRPQHF. DNA for the CDR3: TGTGCCAGCAGTTCCATTCGGCCCCAGCATTTT.

This clone was counted a single time. The rearrangement uses TRBV24-1 and TRBJ2-3, with D unresolved. The V end lost 4 bases, the J end lost 3 bases, and 7 bases lay between the germline ends. This CDR3 contains 13 residues. The germline V gene has CDR1 KGHDR and CDR2 SFDVKD. The CDR3 nucleotides read TGTGCCACCAGTGACCTCGAGACAGATACGCAGTATTTT. It specifies CATSDLETDTQYF.

This clone has only one observation. The genes are TRBV4-3 and TRBJ1-1; 8 bases fit TRBD1. Germline V gene sequence: CDR1 LGHNA, CDR2 YSLEER. J gave up 3 bases and V 0 bases, and 6 bases lay outside the gene matches. The CDR3 contains 16 residues. CDR3 DNA sequence: TGCGCCAGCAGCCAAGATTCGGGCAGGGGGCACACTGAAGCTTTCTTT. This translates into CASSQDSGRGHTEAFF.

V is TRBV28 and J is TRBJ1-3; possible D gene TRBD1, 6 bases. Germline V CDR1 and CDR2: MDHEN, SYDVKM. CDR3 length: 16 residues. V was clipped by 5 bases and J by 0 bases, with 14 bases between them. Here the CDR3 reads CASSSGGRFSGNTIYF. Written as DNA, the CDR3 is TGTGCCAGCAGTAGCGGGGGCCGCTTCTCTGGAAACACCATATATTTT. Supplemented by reference TRBV28 and TRBJ1-3, the full variable domain reads DVKVTQSSRYLVKRTGEKVFLECVQDMDHENMFWYRQDPGLGLRLIYFSYDVKMKEKGDIPEGYSVSREKKERFSLILESASTNQTSMYLCASSSGGRFSGNTIYFGEGSWLTVV.

This clone was seen only a few times. The gene calls are TRBV4-2 and TRBJ2-1, with 10 bases matching TRBD2. The V gene end was trimmed by 3 bases and the J gene end by 3 bases; junction bases not matched to a gene: 5. The length of the CDR3 is 16 residues. CDR1 and CDR2 from the germline V gene are LGHNA and YNFKEQ. CDR3 DNA: TGTGCCAGCAGCCAGGTAGCGGGAGGAGGCTACAATGAGCAGTTCTTC. Protein sequence: CASSQVAGGGYNEQFF.

V gene TRBV30 combines with J gene TRBJ1-2; D remains ambiguous. Germline lookup yields CDR1 GTSNPN and CDR2 SVGIG (reference sequence). The CDR3 totals 13 residues. The V end lost 0 bases, the J end lost 5 bases, and 10 bases lay between the germline ends. The CDR3 spells CAWSVLWRYGYTF. CDR3 sequence (DNA): TGTGCCTGGAGTGTGCTCTGGCGGTATGGCTACACCTTC. The variable domain in full, with the rest retrieved from reference TRBV30 and TRBJ1-2, is SQTIHQWPATLVQPVGSPLSLECTVEGTSNPNLYWYRQAAGRGLQLLFYSVGIGQISSEVPQNLSASRPQDRQFILSSKKLLLSDSGFYLCAWSVLWRYGYTFGSGTRLTVV.

The genes are TRBV7-9 and TRBJ1-4, with 7 bases matching TRBD1. The junction had 2 bases not matched to a gene; V was cut back by 1 base and J by 6 bases. There are 14 residues in the CDR3. Germline CDR1 SEHNR, CDR2 FQNEAQ (reference sequence). CDR3 DNA: TGTGCCAGCAGCTTAGTTCAGGGGGATGAAAAACTGTTTTTT. Translating it yields CASSLVQGDEKLFF.

Comment on this clone: It is unclear where the CDR3 begins or ends on the DNA, so no DNA is shown, and the CDR3 is as TCRdb lists it. CDR3 loop: CASSLALRAGGYGYTF. The V call is TRBV7-2, the J call TRBJ1-2. Germline CDR1 SGHTA, CDR2 FQGNSA. The CDR3 is 16 residues long, ends included.

This chain connects TRBV9 to TRBJ2-3; D gene uncertain. V was clipped by 4 bases and J by 5 bases, with 11 bases between them. This CDR3 is built from 13 residues. The V gene's germline CDR1 is SGDLS and CDR2 YYNGEE. Written as DNA, the CDR3 is TGTGCCAGCAGCTCCCAGAGGAGAGATACGCAGTATTTT. This sequence encodes CASSSQRRDTQYF.

The chain has TRBV7-7 and TRBJ2-5; tentatively, D is TRBD2 (6 bases). The CDR3 totals 16 residues. The V end was cut by 2 bases, the J end by 5 bases, with 18 bases between. Germline V gene sequence: CDR1 SSHAT, CDR2 FNYEAQ (reference sequence). The CDR3 region has the DNA TGTGCCAGCAGCTTAATAGTTAGGGGACGGGGGGAGACCCAGTACTTC. As protein: CASSLIVRGRGETQYF.

The chain recombines TRBV5-1 with TRBJ2-6; 7 bases match TRBD1. Germline trimming cut 0 bases from V and 3 bases from J; bases unmatched to any gene: 6. The CDR3 runs 17 residues. Germline V gives CDR1 SGHRS, CDR2 YFSETQ. The CDR3 sequence: CASSLAGTVGGANVLTF. CDR3 coding DNA: TGCGCCAGCAGCTTGGCAGGGACAGTCGGTGGGGCCAACGTCCTGACTTTC. Complete variable domain (other parts from reference TRBV5-1 and TRBJ2-6): KAGVTQTPRYLIKTRGQQVTLSCSPISGHRSVSWYQQTPGQGLQFLFEYFSETQRNKGNFPGRFSGRQFSNSRSEMNVSTLELGDSALYLCASSLAGTVGGANVLTFGAGSRLTVL.

CDR3: CASSFPTSYEQYF. As DNA, the CDR3 is TGTGCCAGCAGCTTCCCTACAAGTTACGAGCAGTACTTC. The V and J genes are TRBV5-5 and TRBJ2-7; D is undetermined. Germline V gives CDR1 SGHKS, CDR2 YYEKEE (reference sequence). CDR3 length equals 13 residues. Trimming removed 2 bases from V and 4 bases from J, with 10 bases in between.

The V and J genes are TRBV6-4 and TRBJ2-1; 10 nucleotides line up with TRBD2. The CDR3 extends over 17 amino acids. Trimming cost V 7 bases and J 6 bases; bases outside gene matches: 15. Germline CDR1 MRHNA, CDR2 SNTAGT. The CDR3 DNA reads TGTGCCAGCACCCCATTCGGCGGAGCGGGAGGGCCCAATGAGCAGTTCTTC. Translation gives CASTPFGGAGGPNEQFF.

The V gene is TRBV23-1, the J gene TRBJ1-1; no clear D. TRBV23-1 has ORF status, its function being uncertain. The CDR3 loop spans 11 amino acids. With 6 bases removed from V and 1 base from J, the gap between germline ends came to 3 bases. CDR3 protein: CASRPNTEAFF. The CDR3 nucleotides are TGCGCCAGCAGACCGAACACTGAAGCTTTCTTT.

The J gene is TRBJ1-2, the V gene TRBV18; D possibly corresponds to TRBD1 (5 bases). This CDR3 region has 16 residues. Looked up from germline, CDR1 is KGHSH and CDR2 is LQKENI. The ends were cut back, 4 bases at V and 1 base at J, with 16 bases in the middle. The CDR3 loop is CASSRTGTVNNYGYTF. The DNA for the CDR3 is TGTGCCAGCTCACGTACCGGGACGGTGAATAACTATGGCTACACCTTC.

CDR3 nucleotides: TGTGCCAGCAGCTTAGATACGGGGACCTACGAGCAGTACGTC. It specifies CASSLDTGTYEQYV. The rearrangement uses TRBV11-2 and TRBJ2-7, with a possible D match to TRBD2 (5 bases). Germline V gives CDR1 SGHAT, CDR2 FQNNGV. Trimming pared 0 bases from V and 2 bases from J, leaving 8 bases between. The CDR3 runs to 14 residues.

The rearrangement links TRBV7-9 to TRBJ1-3, with 11 bases lining up with TRBD1. J lost 5 bases, V lost 1 base, and 4 bases had no gene match. This CDR3 spans 16 amino acids. Germline V gene sequence: CDR1 SEHNR, CDR2 FQNEAQ (reference sequence). The CDR3 here is CASSLGGQGARNTIYF. The CDR3, as DNA: TGTGCCAGCAGCTTAGGAGGACAGGGGGCACGAAACACCATATATTTT.

This clone is termed medium-sized (0.01 to 0.1%). The chain recombines TRBV11-3 with TRBJ1-6; D is possibly TRBD1 (5 bases). In germline, CDR1 is SGHNT, CDR2 YENEEA. V lost 1 base and J 10 bases, leaving 11 bases between the germline ends. This CDR3 region has 14 residues. The CDR3 loop is CASSLGTEGSPLHF. As DNA, the CDR3 is TGTGCCAGCAGCTTAGGCACGGAGGGGTCACCCCTCCACTTT.

J is TRBJ2-1 and V is TRBV28; D possibly corresponds to TRBD2 (6 bases). Trimming stripped 4 bases from V and 3 bases from J, with 13 bases between. The length of the CDR3 is 15 residues. The germline V gene has CDR1 MDHEN and CDR2 SYDVKM. CDR3 amino acids: CASSSGRELYNEQFF. The CDR3 bases are TGTGCCAGCAGTTCTGGACGGGAGCTCTACAATGAGCAGTTCTTC.